This T cell receptor (beta chain) was documented in a study of tumor and adjacent non-tumor tissue in lung cancer (dated by TCRdb to about 2018). Turning to the overall study: Of the cohort, about a dozen patients had adenocarcinoma, 2 had squamous cell carcinoma and 1 had small cell lung cancer. TCRbeta CDR3 sequencing was performed on fewer than 35 paired specimens, with one tumor sample and one normal lung sample collected per patient. Sequencing produced around 130,000,000 productive TCRbeta reads in total, an average of approximately 4.2 million reads per sample. The 15 enrolled patients, of whom around 10 were men and 5 were women, were aged about 30 to 80 years and were diagnosed with TNM stage I to III disease. Using bulk TCRbeta repertoires from some 15 lung cancer patients, the study set lung tumor tissue side by side with matched distant non-tumor lung tissue. The paper's findings and limits, for the study overall: The sequencing platform is not named in the methods, and unique molecular identifiers are not mentioned. Because peripheral blood was not sequenced, blood TCRbeta repertoires in the lung cancer patients of the study were not examined. Tumor tissue showed significantly greater TCR diversity (inverse Simpson) than normal lung tissue (around 450 vs 150, P = 0.0075, Mann-Whitney U test). Only around 15 patients were included in the cohort, and the need for larger samples and more detailed clinical data was noted by the authors. The top 100 clones made up a significantly larger cumulative share of the repertoire in normal lung than in tumor tissue. TCR diversity was significantly higher in younger patients, and higher tumor TCR diversity was associated with shorter overall and disease-free survival.

The CDR3 numbers 13 residues from cysteine through phenylalanine. Only the CDR3 portion is preserved as DNA: 39 bases, with reading frame beginning at the first base. Reading the germline V gene gives CDR1 MNHEY and CDR2 SVGAGI. The trim is 6 bases for V and 7 bases for J, with a gap of 14 bases between the germline ends. RNA was extracted from bulk unsorted tissue and checked for quality with a NanoDrop ND-1000 and an Agilent 2100. Normal lung samples were distant non-tumor tissue taken more than 3 cm from the tumor edge. Donors were newly diagnosed lung cancer patients admitted for thoracic surgery in China between August and November 2014, without prior chemotherapy. Patients with previous radiotherapy or chemotherapy, or with another concurrent cancer, were excluded from the study. Surgical tissue pieces of roughly 1-2 cm3 were preserved in RNAlater solution and stored at -80 °C until use. Details on this clonotype: There is no known antigen for this receptor. Nothing much larger sits one base from this clone, and base qualities are not available.

Library prep was done by multiplex PCR. TCRdb lists the instrument as Illumina HiSeq 2500. TCRbeta libraries were constructed through three rounds of nested PCR with primers (Table S4) according to protocols adapted from ARM-PCR. PCR products of 200-500 bp were gel-excised and purified with the QIAquick gel extraction kit before sequencing. The paper's data handling went like this. Reads were cleaned using Trimmomatic, were merged into complete CDR3 sequences using FLASH, and were assigned to V(D)J germline segments using MiTCR. VDJtools was used to compute clonal diversity as the inverse Simpson's index. In-frame sequences without a premature stop codon were defined as productive reads. TCRdb cleaned the public reads at Q25 with fastp, built clones with MiXCR and kept in-frame beta chains. Rows with a matching CDR3 protein are joined into one entry that keeps the most common DNA and genes. TCRdb, rather than the study authors, made the V and J calls. Present in this sample are 98,000 or so distinct CDR3 sequences, 80% of which were seen just once. The ten top clones hold around 30% of the sample.

The receptor chain draws on TRBV6-5 and TRBJ2-3, with TRBD2 as a weak D call on 5 bases. This TCR was sampled from a man aged 60-69 years with small cell lung cancer. The material sequenced was distant non-tumor lung tissue. The CDR3 corresponds to CASSKRAANTQYF. The nucleotide sequence is given as TGTGCCAGCAGCAAACGAGCGGCAAATACGCAGTATTTT.